This T cell receptor beta chain emerged from a study of blood T cells in healthy people across ages. Notes on the study in general: The study could not conclusively compare naive and antigen-experienced cells, given its unsorted PBMCs. Older age went with lower TCR beta diversity per million T cells, in a roughly linear way.

A sample-barcoded 5' primer and a J-beta primer mix were used in a second PCR of roughly 7 to 11 cycles. TCRdb fed the 5' RACE reads into MiXCR, producing one record per CDR3 protein. The sample includes around 710,000 distinct CDR3 sequences, roughly 43% of them seen just once. The CDR3 length is 14 residues. Germline CDR1 reads SEHNR; CDR2 reads FQNEAQ (reference sequence). In its sample, this clonotype was seen a few times. The antigen is not known. V is TRBV7-9 and J is TRBJ2-5, with D perhaps TRBD2 (6 bases). The DNA matches TRBJ2-7 better at its end, which makes the J call doubtful. The source of this sequence is a woman between 55 and 75 years old in good health. The sample was blood. CDR3 region: CASSVTSLPYEQYF. Written as DNA, the CDR3 is TGTGCCAGCAGCGTGACTAGTCTCCCTTACGAGCAGTACTTC.